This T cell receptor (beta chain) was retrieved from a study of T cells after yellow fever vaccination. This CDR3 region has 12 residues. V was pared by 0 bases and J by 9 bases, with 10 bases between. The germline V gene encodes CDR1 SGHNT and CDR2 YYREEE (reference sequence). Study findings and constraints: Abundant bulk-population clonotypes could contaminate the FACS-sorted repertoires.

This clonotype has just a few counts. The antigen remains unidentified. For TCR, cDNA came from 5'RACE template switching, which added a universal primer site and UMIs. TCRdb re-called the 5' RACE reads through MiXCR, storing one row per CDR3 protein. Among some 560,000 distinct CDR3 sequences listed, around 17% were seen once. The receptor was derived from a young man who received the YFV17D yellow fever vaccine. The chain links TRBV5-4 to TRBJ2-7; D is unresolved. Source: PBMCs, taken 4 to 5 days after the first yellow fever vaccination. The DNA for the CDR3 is TGTGCCAGCAGCTTGGATGTGTCGCGGCAGTACTTC. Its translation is CASSLDVSRQYF.